Reported below is one T cell receptor (beta chain). This sample is drawn from a study of blood T cell repertoires in COVID-19. Study as a whole: From T cells, B-cell-depleted T cells, or PBMCs came the material, which was cDNA or gDNA.

As handled by the study authors: Estimation of nucleated cell counts was performed using reference gene primer amplification. Profiling relied on immunoSEQ multiplex PCR, and the TCRdb table lists in-frame clones only, not all of them. V, J and clone size are those of that table, while D and trimming were read from the DNA. This sample has about 250,000 clones, with around 90% found just once. V was shortened by 2 bases and J by 4 bases, with 7 bases between the two germline ends. The CDR3 extends over 12 amino acids. CDR1 and CDR2 (germline): SGHNT, YYREEE (reference sequence). Sequenced sample: peripheral blood. The sequence derives from a woman in her twenties or thirties with acute or convalescent COVID-19. The rearrangement links TRBV5-4 to TRBJ2-7; a weak D match, TRBD1 (5 bases). CDR3 amino acids: CASSFDSYEQYF. In DNA form, the CDR3 reads TGTGCCAGCAGCTTTGACAGTTACGAGCAGTACTTC.